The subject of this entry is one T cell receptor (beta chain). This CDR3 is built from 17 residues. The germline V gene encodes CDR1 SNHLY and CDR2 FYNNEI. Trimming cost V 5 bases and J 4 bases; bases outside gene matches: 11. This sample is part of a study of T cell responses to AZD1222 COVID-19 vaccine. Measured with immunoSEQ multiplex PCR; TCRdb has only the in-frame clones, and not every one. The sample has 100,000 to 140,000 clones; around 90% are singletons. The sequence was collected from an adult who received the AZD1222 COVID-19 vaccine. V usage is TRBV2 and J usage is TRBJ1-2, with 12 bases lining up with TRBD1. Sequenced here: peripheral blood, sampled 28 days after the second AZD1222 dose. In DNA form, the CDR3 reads TGTGCCAGCAGTCTAATGGGACAGGGGGCTTCGGGCTATGGCTACACCTTC. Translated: CASSLMGQGASGYGYTF.